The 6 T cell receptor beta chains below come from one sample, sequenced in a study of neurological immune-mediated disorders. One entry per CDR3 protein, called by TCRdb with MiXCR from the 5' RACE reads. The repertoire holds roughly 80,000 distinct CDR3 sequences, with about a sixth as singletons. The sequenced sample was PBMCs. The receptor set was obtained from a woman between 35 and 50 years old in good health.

Here the CDR3 DNA reads TGTGCCAGCAGCACGGACGGGGTTAAAGCTTTCTTT. It is translated as CASSTDGVKAFF. This chain links TRBV4-2 with TRBJ1-1; D is unclear. V was clipped by 5 bases and J by 9 bases, with 13 bases between them. Germline lookup yields CDR1 LGHNA and CDR2 YNFKEQ. The CDR3 is 12 amino acids.

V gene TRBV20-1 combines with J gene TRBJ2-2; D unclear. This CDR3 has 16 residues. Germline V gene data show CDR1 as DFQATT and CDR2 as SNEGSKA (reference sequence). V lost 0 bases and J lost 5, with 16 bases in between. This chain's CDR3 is CSARDSSRVETGELFF. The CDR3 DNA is TGCAGTGCTAGAGATTCCAGCCGGGTCGAAACCGGGGAGCTGTTTTTT.

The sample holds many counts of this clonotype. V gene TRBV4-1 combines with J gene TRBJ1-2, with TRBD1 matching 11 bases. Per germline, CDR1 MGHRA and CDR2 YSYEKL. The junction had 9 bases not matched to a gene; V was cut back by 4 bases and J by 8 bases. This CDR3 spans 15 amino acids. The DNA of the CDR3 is TGCGCCAGCAGCCCGGGGGGACAGGGGGTCTCCGGCTACACCTTC. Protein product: CASSPGGQGVSGYTF.

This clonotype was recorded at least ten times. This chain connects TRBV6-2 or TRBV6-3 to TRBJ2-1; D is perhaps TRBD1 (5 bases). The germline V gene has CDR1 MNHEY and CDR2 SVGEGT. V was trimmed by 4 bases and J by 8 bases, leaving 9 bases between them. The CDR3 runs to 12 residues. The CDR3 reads CASSLRGHEQFF. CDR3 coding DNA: TGTGCCAGCAGTTTAAGGGGTCATGAGCAGTTCTTC.

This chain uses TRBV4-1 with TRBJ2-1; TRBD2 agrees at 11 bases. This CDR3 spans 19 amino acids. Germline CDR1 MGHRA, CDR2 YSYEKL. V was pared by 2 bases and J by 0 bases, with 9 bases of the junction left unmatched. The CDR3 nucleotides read TGCGCCAGCAGCCAAAGACCGACTAGCGGGGAAAGCTCCTACAATGAGCAGTTCTTC. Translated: CASSQRPTSGESSYNEQFF.

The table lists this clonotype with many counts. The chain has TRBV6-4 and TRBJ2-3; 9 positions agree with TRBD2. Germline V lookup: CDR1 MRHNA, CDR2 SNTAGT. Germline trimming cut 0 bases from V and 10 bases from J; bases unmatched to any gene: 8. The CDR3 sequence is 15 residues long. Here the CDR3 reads CASSDSNLAGTAQYF. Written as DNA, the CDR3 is TGTGCCAGCAGTGACTCGAATCTAGCGGGGACCGCGCAGTATTTT.